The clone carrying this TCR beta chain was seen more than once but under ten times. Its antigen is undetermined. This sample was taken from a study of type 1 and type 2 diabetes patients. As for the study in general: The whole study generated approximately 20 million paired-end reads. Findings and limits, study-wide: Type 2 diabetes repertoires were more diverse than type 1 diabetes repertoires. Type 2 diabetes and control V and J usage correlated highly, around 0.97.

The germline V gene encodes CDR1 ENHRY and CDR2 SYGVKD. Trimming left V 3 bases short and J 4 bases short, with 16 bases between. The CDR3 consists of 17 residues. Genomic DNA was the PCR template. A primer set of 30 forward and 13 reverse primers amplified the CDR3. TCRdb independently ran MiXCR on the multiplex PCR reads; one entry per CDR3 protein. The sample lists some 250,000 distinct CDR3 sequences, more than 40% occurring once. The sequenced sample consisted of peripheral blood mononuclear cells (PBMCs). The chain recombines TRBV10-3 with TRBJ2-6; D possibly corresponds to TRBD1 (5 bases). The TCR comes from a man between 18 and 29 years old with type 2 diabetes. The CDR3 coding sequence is TGTGCCATCAGTGATTTGGACAAGCCTGACGGGGCCAACGTCCTGACTTTC. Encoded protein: CAISDLDKPDGANVLTF.